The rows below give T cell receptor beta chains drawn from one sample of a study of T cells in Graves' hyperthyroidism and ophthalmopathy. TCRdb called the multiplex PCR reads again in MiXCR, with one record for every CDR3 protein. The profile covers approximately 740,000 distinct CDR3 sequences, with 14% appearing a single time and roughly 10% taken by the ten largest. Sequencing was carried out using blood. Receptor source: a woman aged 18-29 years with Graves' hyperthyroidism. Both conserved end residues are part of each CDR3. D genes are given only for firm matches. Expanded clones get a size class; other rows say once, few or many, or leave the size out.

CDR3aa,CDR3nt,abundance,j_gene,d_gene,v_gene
CASSLKTSREQFF,TGTGCCAGCAGTTTAAAGACTAGCCGTGAGCAGTTCTTC,many,TRBJ2-1,TRBD2,TRBV28
CASSEGQNEQFF,TGCGCCAGCAGTGAGGGCCAGAACGAGCAGTTCTTC,.,TRBJ2-1,.,TRBV6-9
CAISERQEGYEQYF,TGTGCCATCAGTGAGAGACAGGAGGGCTACGAGCAGTACTTC,.,TRBJ2-7,.,TRBV10-3
CSAIAGGSTDTQYF,TGCAGTGCCATAGCGGGAGGTAGCACAGATACGCAGTATTTT,.,TRBJ2-3,TRBD2,TRBV20-1
CAISQVGVSNQPQHF,TGTGCCATCAGCCAGGTGGGGGTCAGCAATCAGCCCCAGCATTTT,many,TRBJ1-5,.,TRBV10-3
CASSWYQGSTEAFF,TGTGCCAGCAGTTGGTATCAAGGTAGCACTGAAGCTTTCTTT,many,TRBJ1-1,.,TRBV6-2/TRBV6-3
CASSPQESYSNQPQHF,TGTGCCAGCAGCCCCCAAGAGTCGTATAGCAATCAGCCCCAGCATTTT,.,TRBJ1-5,.,TRBV28
CASSPFWESSYNEQFF,TGTGCCAGTAGTCCCTTTTGGGAGAGCTCCTACAATGAGCAGTTCTTC,few,TRBJ2-1,.,TRBV19
CASSDDGLSPLHF,TGTGCCAGCAGCGACGACGGACTTTCACCCCTCCACTTT,.,TRBJ1-6,.,TRBV9
CAWSGLQGIGVTDTQYF,TGTGCCTGGAGTGGCCTCCAGGGGATCGGTGTGACAGATACGCAGTATTTT,many,TRBJ2-3,.,TRBV30
CASSPTEDQNTEAFF,TGTGCCAGCAGCCCCACCGAAGACCAGAACACTGAAGCTTTCTTT,once,TRBJ1-1,.,TRBV28
CASSSRAGTSVEQFF,TGTGCCAGCAGCTCTAGGGCGGGGACTAGCGTTGAGCAGTTCTTC,many,TRBJ2-1,TRBD2,TRBV11-2
CASTKTGHSYNEQFF,TGTGCCAGCACTAAAACAGGTCACTCCTACAATGAGCAGTTCTTC,many,TRBJ2-1,.,TRBV11-2
CASSSSGETQYF,TGTGCCAGCAGCTCTAGCGGGGAGACCCAGTACTTC,many,TRBJ2-5,TRBD2,TRBV3-1
CASSLTRDPEETQYF,TGTGCCAGCAGCCTGACCCGGGACCCCGAGGAGACCCAGTACTTC,many,TRBJ2-5,.,TRBV7-2